The T cell receptor beta chain under discussion was sequenced for a study of CD8 T cells in ankylosing spondylitis. Overall study findings and caveats: Fewer than ten highly homologous variants made up a TCR beta motif that seemed to typify ankylosing spondylitis blood. Disease-linked clones bore a CD8+ phenotype and were relatively rare in peripheral blood.

Germline V gene data show CDR1 as SEHNR and CDR2 as FQNEAQ (reference sequence). V was pared by 0 bases and J by 5 bases, with 2 bases between. The CDR3 runs 12 residues. This clonotype was counted between two and nine times. Its antigen remains unidentified. TCRdb recomputed calls from the 5' RACE reads with MiXCR, one row per CDR3 protein. The sample records 80,000 to 100,000 distinct CDR3 sequences, 8.8% being singletons. The rearrangement joins TRBV7-9 to TRBJ1-5, with unresolved D. The specimen was blood, either unsorted or a sorted T cell fraction (not recorded which). The sequence derives from a male donor with ankylosing spondylitis or in good health (not recorded which). CDR3 residues: CASSLADQPQHF. For the CDR3, the DNA is TGTGCCAGCAGCTTAGCGGATCAGCCCCAGCATTTT.